This T cell receptor beta chain was profiled in a study of T cells in Graves' hyperthyroidism and ophthalmopathy. RNA transcripts were the template for amplifying TCR beta CDR3 regions. Researchers ran a first-round RT-PCR on the TCR CDR3 using the HTBI primer set. TCRdb fed the multiplex PCR reads into MiXCR, producing one record per CDR3 protein. The sample records about 200,000 distinct CDR3 sequences, approximately 16% being singletons. Trimming shortened V by 6 bases and J by 9 bases, and 17 bases separated the two germline ends. The CDR3 has 13 residues. The V and J genes are TRBV12-3 or TRBV12-4 and TRBJ1-1, with D possibly matching TRBD1 (5 bases). This sequence was found in a woman between 50 and 59 years old with Graves' hyperthyroidism. The sequenced sample was blood. The CDR3 region has the DNA TGTGCCAGCAGACCATTGATGGGGGGAAAAGCTTTCTTT. Translated, it gives CASRPLMGGKAFF.